These T cell receptor beta chains were read from a single sample in a study of blood T cell repertoires in COVID-19. The method was immunoSEQ multiplex PCR; TCRdb's version includes in-frame clones alone and lacks a portion of them. Here the sample spans around 100,000 clones, roughly 84% being singletons. Source material: peripheral blood. Every receptor here comes from a woman between 70 and 85 years old with acute or convalescent COVID-19. The CDR3 runs from the conserved cysteine through the conserved F or W. Fields, in order: V gene, D gene, J gene, clone size, CDR3 DNA, CDR3 protein. The D gene is left open where the match is weak. For some rows the clone size is stated as once, few or many, or as a class when expanded; others skip it.

>TRBV29-1|TRBD1|TRBJ2-7|.
TGCAGCGTTAGCGAAGGGGGCGTCTACGAGCAGTACTTC
CSVSEGGVYEQYF
>TRBV27|TRBD1|TRBJ1-6|.
TGTGCCAGCAGTTTTAGGACAGGGGCCTATTCACCCCTCCACTTT
CASSFRTGAYSPLHF
>TRBV2|TRBD2|TRBJ2-3|.
TGTGCCAGCAGGGGGGGGGTCTCCACAGATACGCAGTATTTT
CASRGGVSTDTQYF
>TRBV18|TRBD1|TRBJ1-5|.
TGTGCCAGCTCAGAACAGGGGAACCAGCCCCAGCATTTT
CASSEQGNQPQHF
>TRBV29-1|.|TRBJ1-1|.
TGCAGCGTTTCAAATCAGAACACTGAAGCTTTCTTT
CSVSNQNTEAFF
>TRBV19|.|TRBJ2-1|.
TGTGCCAGTAGTATAGCGGACACCCTGTTCTTC
CASSIADTLFF
>TRBV10-2|TRBD2|TRBJ2-5|.
TGCGCCAGCAGAGGCGGGGGTAACCAAGAGACCCAGTACTTC
CASRGGGNQETQYF
>TRBV3-1/TRBV3-2|TRBD1|TRBJ1-6|few
TGTGCCAGCAGCCCCGGACAGGGAGACAATTCACCCCTCCACTTT
CASSPGQGDNSPLHF
>TRBV5-6|TRBD1|TRBJ2-7|once
TGTGCCAGCAGCTTGGGACAGGGGTGGGACGAGCAGTACTTC
CASSLGQGWDEQYF
>TRBV3-1/TRBV3-2|TRBD2|TRBJ2-2|few
TGTGCCAGCAGCCGCGGGGGGGCAAACACCGGGGAGCTGTTTTTT
CASSRGGANTGELFF
>TRBV3-1/TRBV3-2|.|TRBJ1-6|.
TGTGCCAGCAGCCGGGGGCTGGGTTCACCCCTCCACTTT
CASSRGLGSPLHF
>TRBV12-3/TRBV12-4|.|TRBJ1-2|.
TGTGCCAGCAGTTTGAGAGCTTTGAATGGCTACACCTTC
CASSLRALNGYTF
>TRBV19|.|TRBJ1-1|.
TGTGCCAGTAGCCTCTCGGCTGAAGCTTTCTTT
CASSLSAEAFF
>TRBV6-1|.|TRBJ1-3|.
TGTGCCAGCAGTGATCTGGGGGGGGCGCGCGGAAACACCATATATTTT
CASSDLGGARGNTIYF
>TRBV18|.|TRBJ2-6|once
TGTGCCAGCTCATATGGGAGCTCTGGGGCCAACGTCCTGACTTTC
CASSYGSSGANVLTF
>TRBV3-1/TRBV3-2|.|TRBJ1-3|.
TGTGCCAGCAGCCAAGATGGCAACTCTGGAAACACCATATATTTT
CASSQDGNSGNTIYF
>TRBV11-3|.|TRBJ2-1|.
TGTGCCAGCAGCTTAGCCGGTGAGCAGTTCTTC
CASSLAGEQFF
>TRBV3-1/TRBV3-2|.|TRBJ1-6|.
TGTGCCAGCAGCCAAGACGGACTTAATTCACCCCTCCACTTT
CASSQDGLNSPLHF
>TRBV30|TRBD1|TRBJ2-4|.
TGTGCCTGGAGCGGGGACAGGGCCGCCAAAAACATTCAGTACTTC
CAWSGDRAAKNIQYF
>TRBV3-1/TRBV3-2|.|TRBJ2-5|.
TGTGCCAGCAGCCAAACAAAGACCCAGTACTTC
CASSQTKTQYF
>TRBV24-1|TRBD2|TRBJ2-1|few
TGTGCCACCAGTGATTTAGGTCTAGCGGAAACCAATGAGCAGTTCTTC
CATSDLGLAETNEQFF
>TRBV19|TRBD2|TRBJ2-1|.
TGTGCCAGTAGATTGCGGACTAGCGGGGACAATGAGCAGTTCTTC
CASRLRTSGDNEQFF
>TRBV7-3|TRBD2|TRBJ2-1|.
TGTGCCAGCAGCTTGGAGCGGGGGGGCAATGAGCAGTTCTTC
CASSLERGGNEQFF
>TRBV28|TRBD2|TRBJ2-7|.
TGTGCCAGCACTCTCGGGACTAGCGGGAGTAAGATCTACGAGCAGTACTTC
CASTLGTSGSKIYEQYF
>TRBV5-1|TRBD2|TRBJ2-3|.
TGCGCCAGCAGCCCTAGACTAGCGGGAGGGCCGGGCACAGATACGCAGTATTTT
CASSPRLAGGPGTDTQYF
>TRBV2|.|TRBJ1-2|.
TGTGCCAGCAGTTGGGATCCCGACTCGGGAGGCTACACCTTC
CASSWDPDSGGYTF
>TRBV19|.|TRBJ2-7|.
TGTGCCAGTAGTTTGGGCCCTGGCCCACTCTACGAGCAGTACTTC
CASSLGPGPLYEQYF
>TRBV19|.|TRBJ1-1|.
TGTGCCAGTAGTATTTTCAGGGTTGGCACTGAAGCTTTCTTT
CASSIFRVGTEAFF
>TRBV19|.|TRBJ1-5|.
TGTGCCAGTAGTATTACCCAGGGTAGCAATCAGCCCCAGCATTTT
CASSITQGSNQPQHF
>TRBV5-4|.|TRBJ2-2|.
TGTGCCAGCAGCTTGGGGGGGCTAAACACCGGGGAGCTGTTTTTT
CASSLGGLNTGELFF
>TRBV13|TRBD2|TRBJ2-7|few
TGTGCCAGCAGCTTAGGTGTTCGACTAGCGGGGGGCCACTACGAGCAGTACTTC
CASSLGVRLAGGHYEQYF
>TRBV5-8|TRBD1|TRBJ1-2|.
TGTGCCAGCAGCTTGGGGGGACAGAGGTATGGCTACACCTTC
CASSLGGQRYGYTF
>TRBV28|TRBD2|TRBJ2-7|.
TGTGCCAGCAAGGTTCTGGGCGCGGGGGGAGGAGGGTACTTC
CASKVLGAGGGGYF
>TRBV3-1/TRBV3-2|TRBD2|TRBJ2-7|few
TGTGCCAGCAGCCAGACTAGCGGTACCTACGAGCAGTACTTC
CASSQTSGTYEQYF
>TRBV29-1|.|TRBJ2-7|.
TGCAGCGTTGAGGGCGGCAGGGGCTCCTACGAGCAGTACTTC
CSVEGGRGSYEQYF